These 30 T cell receptor beta chains originate from one sample sequenced in a study of blood T cell repertoires in COVID-19. The repertoire was sequenced with immunoSEQ multiplex PCR; TCRdb's copy has only in-frame clones and lacks some. Among approximately 33,000 clones, roughly nine tenths were seen once, and the ten largest hold approximately 20%. Sequenced input: peripheral blood. These receptor sequences come from a man between 65 and 85 years old with acute or convalescent COVID-19.

This sequence joins TRBV9 and TRBJ2-7; D might be TRBD2 (5 bases). This CDR3 has 13 amino acids. The ends were cut back, 4 bases at V and 6 bases at J, with 14 bases in the middle. CDR1 SGDLS and CDR2 YYNGEE come from the germline V gene. This CDR3 is CASSPLSGTEQYF. The CDR3 coding sequence is TGTGCCAGCAGCCCCCTGTCGGGAACCGAGCAGTACTTC.

The chain joins TRBV6-5 to TRBJ2-1, with D hard to call. There are 15 residues in the CDR3. CDR1 and CDR2 from the germline V gene are MNHEY and SVGAGI. Trimming removed 6 bases from V and 0 bases from J, with 12 bases in between. The CDR3 here is CASRSTVSSYNEQFF. The CDR3 nucleotides are TGTGCCAGCAGGTCGACTGTCAGCTCCTACAATGAGCAGTTCTTC.

This sequence joins TRBV19 and TRBJ2-2, with TRBD1 as a possible D gene (6 bases). V lost 5 bases and J lost 6, with 19 bases in between. Germline CDR1 is LNHDA and CDR2 is SQIVND (reference sequence). The CDR3 is 16 amino acids. In nucleotides, the CDR3 is TGTGCCAGTAGTTTTGCGTGGGACATTGGGGCCGGGGAGCTGTTTTTT. This codes for CASSFAWDIGAGELFF.

The chain recombines TRBV6-5 with TRBJ1-2, with D uncertain. V was clipped by 7 bases and J by 7 bases, with 16 bases between them. The V gene's germline CDR1 is MNHEY and CDR2 SVGAGI. The CDR3 totals 13 residues. The CDR3 DNA is TGTGCCAGCACAGGCGGGCCCTATCGTGGCTACACCTTC. Its translation is CASTGGPYRGYTF.

The rearrangement links TRBV7-8 to TRBJ1-5; TRBD1 agrees at 9 bases. The germline V gene has CDR1 SGHVS and CDR2 FQNEAQ. The length of the CDR3 is 15 residues. The V gene end was trimmed by 5 bases and the J gene end by 7 bases; junction bases not matched to a gene: 9. Written as DNA, the CDR3 is TGTGCCAGCAGCCCACAGACAGGGGGGCAACAGCCCCAGCATTTT. Its protein product is CASSPQTGGQQPQHF.

The chain employs TRBV14 and TRBJ2-4; TRBD2 matches at 9 bases. The V gene's germline CDR1 is SGHDN and CDR2 FVKESK. This CDR3 has 15 residues. The junction had 7 bases not matched to a gene; V was cut back by 4 bases and J by 6 bases. CDR3 in DNA: TGTGCCAGCAGCCCCCTAGCGGGGCGGGGAAACATTCAGTACTTC. Translation gives CASSPLAGRGNIQYF.

The sample holds one count of this clone. This chain links TRBV6-5 with TRBJ1-1, with 7 bases matching TRBD1. This CDR3 has 13 residues. V was clipped by 5 bases and J by 6 bases; unmatched bases: 6. Looked up from germline, CDR1 is MNHEY and CDR2 is SVGAGI. CDR3 amino acids: CASSIGTDAEAFF. The CDR3 coding sequence is TGTGCCAGCAGTATAGGGACAGATGCTGAAGCTTTCTTT.

The genes are TRBV4-3 and TRBJ2-1; 10 bases fit TRBD2. The V and J ends lost 4 bases and 3 bases, in that order; junction bases with no gene match: 6. Per germline, CDR1 LGHNA and CDR2 YSLEER. The length of the CDR3 is 16 residues. CDR3 coding DNA: TGCGCCAGCAGCCGCCGTACTAGCGGGGTCTACAATGAGCAGTTCTTC. Amino acids: CASSRRTSGVYNEQFF.

This clone came up a few times. V is TRBV16 and J is TRBJ2-1; TRBD2 matches at 15 bases. There are 21 residues in the CDR3. J was trimmed by 0 bases and V by 4 bases; bases with no gene match: 13. Germline CDR1 is KGHSY and CDR2 is FQNENV. CDR3 amino acids: CASSPTDRTSGRAVSYNEQFF. The CDR3 bases are TGTGCCAGCAGCCCAACCGACAGGACTAGCGGGAGGGCCGTCTCCTACAATGAGCAGTTCTTC.

In nucleotides, the CDR3 is TGTGCCAGCAGCTTAAACCCCCCGGGCGAGCAGTACTTC. Translated: CASSLNPPGEQYF. The V gene is TRBV13, the J gene TRBJ2-7, with D unclear. Germline-derived CDR1 and CDR2 are PRHDT and FYEKMQ (reference sequence). CDR3 length equals 13 residues. The V and J ends lost 2 bases and 6 bases respectively, with 11 bases between them.

The chain couples TRBV6-5 to TRBJ2-1, with a weak D call TRBD2 (6 bases). CDR1 and CDR2 (germline): MNHEY, SVGAGI. The germline V and J ends were trimmed by 11 bases and 5 bases, with 22 bases remaining between them. CDR3 length: 15 amino acids. The CDR3 loop is CAHKGGAWSDNEQFF. The CDR3, as DNA: TGTGCCCACAAAGGCGGGGCATGGAGCGACAATGAGCAGTTCTTC.

The gene calls are TRBV3-1 (or the pseudogene TRBV3-2) and TRBJ2-3, with 7 bases matching TRBD2. The CDR3 has 13 amino acids. V dropped 8 bases and J dropped 2; count of bases not matched to a gene: 4. Germline V gene lookup returns CDR1 LGHDT and CDR2 YNNKEL (reference sequence). The CDR3 spells CASQREDTDTQYF. The CDR3 bases are TGTGCCAGCCAACGGGAGGACACAGATACGCAGTATTTT.

V usage is TRBV7-2 and J usage is TRBJ1-1; TRBD1 agrees at 9 bases. The CDR3 loop spans 15 amino acids. Germline V gene sequence: CDR1 SGHTA, CDR2 FQGNSA. V was clipped by 5 bases and J by 4 bases; unmatched bases: 8. CDR3 nucleotides: TGTGCCAGCAGCCCCTTTCCGGGACAGGGCACTGAAGCTTTCTTT. Translated: CASSPFPGQGTEAFF.

The V and J genes are TRBV18 and TRBJ2-7, with 7 bases lining up with TRBD2. The germline V gene has CDR1 KGHSH and CDR2 LQKENI. The CDR3 is 15 amino acids. With V trimmed by 3 bases and J by 2 bases, 7 bases remained unmatched. CDR3 coding DNA: TGTGCCAGCTCACCGGGCGGGAGCCCCACCTACGAGCAGTACTTC. The encoded protein is CASSPGGSPTYEQYF. Drawing the rest from reference TRBV18 and TRBJ2-7, the complete variable domain is NAGVMQNPRHLVRRRGQEARLRCSPMKGHSHVYWYRQLPEEGLKFMVYLQKENIIDESGMPKERFSAEFPKEGPSILRIQQVVRGDSAAYFCASSPGGSPTYEQYFGPGTRLTVT.

In DNA, the CDR3 is TGCGCCAGCAGCCAAGCCCTCCAGCGAGATACGCAGTATTTT. It encodes CASSQALQRDTQYF. The V gene is TRBV4-3, the J gene TRBJ2-3; D not certain. Germline V gives CDR1 LGHNA, CDR2 YSLEER. Between the trimmed V and J ends, which lost 1 base and 5 bases, there was a span of 10 bases. CDR3 length: 14 residues.

This rearrangement joins TRBV20-1 to TRBJ1-1; D might be TRBD1 (5 bases). Looked up from germline, CDR1 is DFQATT and CDR2 is SNEGSKA (reference sequence). V gave up 3 bases and J gave up 4 bases, with 12 bases separating them. This CDR3 spans 13 amino acids. In nucleotides, the CDR3 is TGCAGTGCTAGTCAGGGCAGGAGCACTGAAGCTTTCTTT. Amino acid sequence: CSASQGRSTEAFF.

The chain combines TRBV2 with TRBJ2-3; 8 nucleotides align to TRBD2. CDR3 length equals 14 residues. The germline V gene encodes CDR1 SNHLY and CDR2 FYNNEI. With V trimmed by 1 base and J by 5 bases, 2 bases remained unmatched. The CDR3 nucleotides are TGTGCCAGCAGTGAAGGCAGCGGGGGAGATACGCAGTATTTT. This gives the protein CASSEGSGGDTQYF.

The J gene is TRBJ1-5, the V gene TRBV5-6, with D perhaps TRBD1 (5 bases). The V gene lost 0 bases and the J gene lost 5 bases, with 15 bases spanning the gap. The CDR3 spans 16 residues. Germline CDR1 reads SGHDT; CDR2 reads YYEEEE. The CDR3 loop is CASSLVGEVADQPQHF. In DNA form, the CDR3 reads TGTGCCAGCAGCTTGGTGGGGGAGGTAGCCGATCAGCCCCAGCATTTT.

In this sample, this clone turned up once. The chain joins TRBV4-2 to TRBJ2-5; maybe TRBD1 (6 bases). The V end was cut by 2 bases, the J end by 7 bases, with 11 bases between. Germline loops: CDR1 LGHNA, CDR2 YNFKEQ. This CDR3 spans 13 amino acids. CDR3 sequence: CASSQLIGGTQYF. The CDR3, as DNA: TGTGCCAGCAGCCAACTAATAGGGGGGACCCAGTACTTC.

V gene TRBV4-1 combines with J gene TRBJ1-1; D is possibly TRBD1 (6 bases). With 0 bases removed from V and 1 base from J, the gap between germline ends came to 12 bases. The CDR3 length is 16 residues. Germline CDR1 MGHRA, CDR2 YSYEKL. CDR3 sequence (DNA): TGCGCCAGCAGCCAAGAAACAGGGATTGAGAACACTGAAGCTTTCTTT. The encoded protein is CASSQETGIENTEAFF.

V usage is TRBV19 and J usage is TRBJ1-1; D unresolved. The CDR3 has 15 amino acids. The V and J ends lost 6 bases and 1 base respectively, with 15 bases between them. Germline CDR1 and CDR2: LNHDA and SQIVND (reference sequence). The CDR3 sequence: CASRHRRAGNTEAFF. In nucleotides, the CDR3 is TGTGCCAGTAGGCATCGGAGGGCAGGGAACACTGAAGCTTTCTTT.

The V call is TRBV5-4, the J call TRBJ2-5, with 12 bases aligning to TRBD1. CDR3 length: 15 residues. V gave up 3 bases and J gave up 5 bases; unmatched junction bases: 5. Germline V gives CDR1 SGHNT, CDR2 YYREEE (reference sequence). The CDR3 DNA reads as TGTGCCAGCAGCTCCGGGACAGGGGGCGAGGAGACCCAGTACTTC. Residues: CASSSGTGGEETQYF.

The chain uses TRBV7-3 and TRBJ2-7; 7 nucleotides align to TRBD1. This CDR3 contains 15 residues. The ends lost 0 bases at V and 6 bases at J; junction bases unmatched: 8. Germline CDR1 reads SGHTA; CDR2 reads FQGTGA. The CDR3 reads CASSLTGTAFSEQYF. The CDR3 DNA reads TGTGCCAGCAGCTTAACCGGGACAGCCTTCTCCGAGCAGTACTTC.

The rearrangement joins TRBV28 to TRBJ2-5; the D gene is possibly TRBD2 (6 bases). This CDR3 comprises 14 residues. Germline assignment: CDR1 MDHEN and CDR2 SYDVKM. V lost 5 bases to trimming and J lost 4 bases, with 14 bases between them. The CDR3 DNA is TGTGCCAGCAGTCCCCGGGTGGGGGGAGAGACCCAGTACTTC. This gives the protein CASSPRVGGETQYF.

This clone was picked up a small number of times. V gene TRBV10-2 combines with J gene TRBJ1-2; 7 positions agree with TRBD1. CDR1 and CDR2 (germline): WSHSY, SAAADI. V gave up 0 bases and J gave up 7 bases; unmatched junction bases: 5. This CDR3 has 14 amino acids. CDR3 coding DNA: TGCGCCAGCAGTGAGTCTCGACAGGGTCTTGGCTACACCTTC. This encodes CASSESRQGLGYTF.

The chain links TRBV4-1 to TRBJ1-1; D uncertain. Germline V lookup: CDR1 MGHRA, CDR2 YSYEKL. Between the trimmed V and J ends, which lost 3 bases and 0 bases, there was a span of 8 bases. The CDR3 covers 14 residues. Written as DNA, the CDR3 is TGCGCCAGCAGCCACCCCACAGTGAACACTGAAGCTTTCTTT. It codes for CASSHPTVNTEAFF.

V and J are TRBV9 and TRBJ2-1; D is unclear. The germline V gene encodes CDR1 SGDLS and CDR2 YYNGEE. CDR3 length equals 14 residues. V was clipped by 3 bases and J by 0 bases, with 7 bases between them. The CDR3 DNA reads as TGTGCCAGCAGCGCCATTAGCTCCTACAATGAGCAGTTCTTC. It yields the protein CASSAISSYNEQFF.

This chain joins TRBV28 and TRBJ1-1, with D possibly being TRBD1 (5 bases). There are 15 residues in the CDR3. Looked up from germline, CDR1 is MDHEN and CDR2 is SYDVKM. V was cut by 1 base and J by 1 base, with 10 bases left in between. This chain's CDR3 is CASSLFGARNTEAFF. The DNA for the CDR3 is TGTGCCAGCAGTTTATTTGGGGCCCGGAACACTGAAGCTTTCTTT. The variable domain in full, completed from reference TRBV28 and TRBJ1-1, reads DVKVTQSSRYLVKRTGEKVFLECVQDMDHENMFWYRQDPGLGLRLIYFSYDVKMKEKGDIPEGYSVSREKKERFSLILESASTNQTSMYLCASSLFGARNTEAFFGQGTRLTVV.

The genes are TRBV7-6 and TRBJ2-5; 8 bases are a match to TRBD1. From germline, CDR1 is SGHVS and CDR2 FNYEAQ. The trim removed 5 bases at V and 3 bases at J, leaving 8 bases unmatched. This CDR3 contains 15 residues. The DNA of the CDR3 is TGTGCCAGCAGCCCGACAGGGGTTAGGGAAGAGACCCAGTACTTC. It yields the protein CASSPTGVREETQYF.

The genes are TRBV3-1 (or the pseudogene TRBV3-2) and TRBJ2-1; 8 bases agree with TRBD2. CDR3 size: 15 residues. Germline V CDR1 and CDR2: LGHDT, YNNKEL (reference sequence). The J segment lost 5 bases and the V segment lost 1 base, leaving 4 bases of the junction unmatched. The CDR3 DNA reads as TGTGCCAGCAGCCAAGTAGTAGCGGGAAACAATGAGCAGTTCTTC. This gives the protein CASSQVVAGNNEQFF.